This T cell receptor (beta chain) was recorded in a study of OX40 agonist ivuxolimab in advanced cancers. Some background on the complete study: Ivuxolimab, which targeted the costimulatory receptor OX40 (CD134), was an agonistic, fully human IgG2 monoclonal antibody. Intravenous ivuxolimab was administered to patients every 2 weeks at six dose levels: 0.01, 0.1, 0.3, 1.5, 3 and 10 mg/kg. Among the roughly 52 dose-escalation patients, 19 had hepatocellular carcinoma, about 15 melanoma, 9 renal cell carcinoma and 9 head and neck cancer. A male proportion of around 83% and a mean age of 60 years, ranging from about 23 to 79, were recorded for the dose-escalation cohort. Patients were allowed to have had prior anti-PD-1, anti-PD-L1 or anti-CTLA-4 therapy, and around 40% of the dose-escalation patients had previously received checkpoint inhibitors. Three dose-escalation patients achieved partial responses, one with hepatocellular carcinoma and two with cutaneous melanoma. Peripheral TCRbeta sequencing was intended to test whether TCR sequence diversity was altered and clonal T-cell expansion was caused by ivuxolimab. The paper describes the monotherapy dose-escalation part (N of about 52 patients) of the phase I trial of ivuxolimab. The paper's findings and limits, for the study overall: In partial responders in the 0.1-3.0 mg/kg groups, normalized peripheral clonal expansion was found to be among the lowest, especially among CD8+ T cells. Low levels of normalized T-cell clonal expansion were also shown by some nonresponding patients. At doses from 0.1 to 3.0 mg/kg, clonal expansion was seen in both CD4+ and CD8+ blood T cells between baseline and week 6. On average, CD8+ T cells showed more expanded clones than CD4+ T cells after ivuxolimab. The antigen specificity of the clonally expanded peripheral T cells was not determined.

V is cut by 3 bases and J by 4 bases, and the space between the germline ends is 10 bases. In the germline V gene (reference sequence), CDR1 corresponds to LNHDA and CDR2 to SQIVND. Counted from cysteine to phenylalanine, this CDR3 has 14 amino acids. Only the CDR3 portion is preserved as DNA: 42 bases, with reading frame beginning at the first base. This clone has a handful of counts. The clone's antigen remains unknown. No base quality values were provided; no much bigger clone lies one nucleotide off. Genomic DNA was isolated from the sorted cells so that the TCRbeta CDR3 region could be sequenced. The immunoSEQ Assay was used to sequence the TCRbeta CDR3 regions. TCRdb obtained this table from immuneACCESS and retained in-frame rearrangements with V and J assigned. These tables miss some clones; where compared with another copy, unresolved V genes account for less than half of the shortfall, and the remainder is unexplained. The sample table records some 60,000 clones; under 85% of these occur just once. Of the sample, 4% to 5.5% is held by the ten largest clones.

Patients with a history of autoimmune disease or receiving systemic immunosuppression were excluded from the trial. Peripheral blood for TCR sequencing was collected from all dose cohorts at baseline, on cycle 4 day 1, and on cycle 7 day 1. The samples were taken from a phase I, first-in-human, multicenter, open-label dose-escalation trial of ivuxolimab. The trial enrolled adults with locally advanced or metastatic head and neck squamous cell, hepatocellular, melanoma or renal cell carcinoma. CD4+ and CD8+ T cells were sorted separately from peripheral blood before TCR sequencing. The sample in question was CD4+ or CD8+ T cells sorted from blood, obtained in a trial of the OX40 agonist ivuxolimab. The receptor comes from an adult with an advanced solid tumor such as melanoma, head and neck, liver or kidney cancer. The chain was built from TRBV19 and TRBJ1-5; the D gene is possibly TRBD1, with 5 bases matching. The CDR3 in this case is CASSMAGWNQPQHF. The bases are TGTGCCAGTAGTATGGCAGGGTGGAATCAGCCCCAGCATTTT.